Included here is one TCR beta chain sequence, with context. The target antigen is unknown. Trimming cost V 3 bases and J 6 bases, with 11 bases left between them. CDR3 length: 12 amino acids. Germline V gene sequence: CDR1 SQVTM, CDR2 ANQGSEA. Extracted from the samples, RNA was reverse transcribed into cDNA to serve as the sequencing template. The protocol was immunoSEQ multiplex PCR, while the TCRdb copy is restricted to in-frame clones and leaves out a portion. The table includes about 64,000 clones, roughly 47% detected once. Obtained from alopecia areata patients were lesional scalp punch biopsies along with peripheral blood. This specimen belongs to a study of CD8+ T cells in alopecia areata. General study points: Alphabeta T cells residing in normal skin are also sequenced in scalp samples. Lesional scalp, especially alopecia totalis/universalis, showed higher clonality than normal scalp.

The genes are TRBV29-1 and TRBJ1-2, with D possibly TRBD1 on 5 matching bases. The sequence came from a human donor with alopecia areata. Input material: NKG2D-low CD8+ T cells sorted from blood. CDR3 sequence (DNA): TGCAGCGTTGAGGGCAGGGACGATGGCTACACCTTC. This encodes CSVEGRDDGYTF.